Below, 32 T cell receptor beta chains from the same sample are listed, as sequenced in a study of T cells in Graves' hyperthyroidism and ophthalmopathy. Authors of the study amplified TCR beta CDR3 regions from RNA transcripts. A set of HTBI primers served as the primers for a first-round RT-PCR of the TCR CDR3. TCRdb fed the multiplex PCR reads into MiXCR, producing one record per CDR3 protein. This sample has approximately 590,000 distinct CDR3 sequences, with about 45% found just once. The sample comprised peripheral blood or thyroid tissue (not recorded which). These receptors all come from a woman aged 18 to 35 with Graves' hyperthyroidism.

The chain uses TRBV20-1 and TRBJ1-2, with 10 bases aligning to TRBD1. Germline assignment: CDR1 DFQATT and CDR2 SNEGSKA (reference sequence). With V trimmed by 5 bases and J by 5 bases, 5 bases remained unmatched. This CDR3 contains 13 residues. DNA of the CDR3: TGCAGTGCTTTAGACAGGGGGCGGTATGGCTACACCTTC. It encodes CSALDRGRYGYTF.

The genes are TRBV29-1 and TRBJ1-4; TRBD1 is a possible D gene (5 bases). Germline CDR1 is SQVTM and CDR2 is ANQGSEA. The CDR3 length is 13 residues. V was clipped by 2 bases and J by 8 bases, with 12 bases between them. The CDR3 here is CSVESGAGEKLFF. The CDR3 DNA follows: TGCAGCGTTGAATCGGGCGCAGGGGAAAAACTGTTTTTT.

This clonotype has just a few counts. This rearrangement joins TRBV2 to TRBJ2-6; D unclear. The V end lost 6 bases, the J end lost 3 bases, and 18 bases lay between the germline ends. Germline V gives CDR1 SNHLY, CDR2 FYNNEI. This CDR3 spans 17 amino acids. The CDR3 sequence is CASSPMPPKVGANVLTF. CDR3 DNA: TGTGCCAGCAGCCCTATGCCCCCTAAGGTTGGGGCCAACGTCCTGACTTTC.

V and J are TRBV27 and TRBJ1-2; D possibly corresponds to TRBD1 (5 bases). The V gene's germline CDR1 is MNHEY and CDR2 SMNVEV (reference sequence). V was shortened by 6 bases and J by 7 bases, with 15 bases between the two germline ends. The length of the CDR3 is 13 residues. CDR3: CASRQGGGGGYTF. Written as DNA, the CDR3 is TGTGCCAGCAGGCAGGGCGGCGGTGGTGGCTACACCTTC.

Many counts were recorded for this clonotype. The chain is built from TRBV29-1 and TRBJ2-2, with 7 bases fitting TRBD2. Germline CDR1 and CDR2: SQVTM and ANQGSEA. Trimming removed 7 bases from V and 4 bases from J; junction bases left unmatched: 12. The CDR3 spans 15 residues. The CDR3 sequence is CSAARDYATTGELFF. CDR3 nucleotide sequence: TGCAGCGCGGCCCGGGACTACGCAACCACCGGGGAGCTGTTTTTT.

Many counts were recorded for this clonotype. The CDR3 bases are TGTGCCAGCAGGCTGGGGGACTATGGCTACACCTTC. The encoded protein is CASRLGDYGYTF. This chain joins TRBV2 and TRBJ1-2; possible D gene TRBD1, 5 bases. V was shortened by 6 bases and J by 3 bases, with 8 bases between the two germline ends. CDR3 length: 12 amino acids. Germline lookup yields CDR1 SNHLY and CDR2 FYNNEI.

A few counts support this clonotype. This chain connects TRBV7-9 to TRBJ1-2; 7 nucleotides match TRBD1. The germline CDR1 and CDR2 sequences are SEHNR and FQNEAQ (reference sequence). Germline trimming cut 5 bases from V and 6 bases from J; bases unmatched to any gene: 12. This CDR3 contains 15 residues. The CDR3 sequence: CASSPGGRRGHGYTF. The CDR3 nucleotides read TGTGCCAGCAGCCCGGGGGGTCGGAGGGGGCATGGCTACACCTTC.

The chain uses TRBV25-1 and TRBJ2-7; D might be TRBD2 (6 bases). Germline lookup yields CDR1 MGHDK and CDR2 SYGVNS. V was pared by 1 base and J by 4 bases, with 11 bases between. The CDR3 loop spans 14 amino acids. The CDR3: CASSEWASAYEQYF. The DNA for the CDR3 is TGTGCCAGCAGTGAATGGGCTAGCGCGTACGAGCAGTACTTC.

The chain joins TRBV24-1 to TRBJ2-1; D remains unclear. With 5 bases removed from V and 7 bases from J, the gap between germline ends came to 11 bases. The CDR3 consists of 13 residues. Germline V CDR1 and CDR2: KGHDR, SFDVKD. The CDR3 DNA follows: TGTGCCACCAGTGTCGTCTTCTCGAATGAGCAGTTCTTC. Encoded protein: CATSVVFSNEQFF.

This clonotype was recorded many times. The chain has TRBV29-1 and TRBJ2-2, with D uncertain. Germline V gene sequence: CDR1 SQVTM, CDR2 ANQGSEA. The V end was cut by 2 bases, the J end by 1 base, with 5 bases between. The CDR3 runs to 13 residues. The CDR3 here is CSVERENTGELFF. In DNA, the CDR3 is TGCAGCGTTGAAAGGGAGAACACCGGGGAGCTGTTTTTT.

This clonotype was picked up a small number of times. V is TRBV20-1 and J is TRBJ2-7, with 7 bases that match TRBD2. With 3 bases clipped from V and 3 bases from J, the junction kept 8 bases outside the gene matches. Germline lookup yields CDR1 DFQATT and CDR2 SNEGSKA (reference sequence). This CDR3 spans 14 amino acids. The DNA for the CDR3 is TGCAGTGCTAGGCCCCCGGGACTAATCTACGAGCAGTACTTC. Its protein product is CSARPPGLIYEQYF.

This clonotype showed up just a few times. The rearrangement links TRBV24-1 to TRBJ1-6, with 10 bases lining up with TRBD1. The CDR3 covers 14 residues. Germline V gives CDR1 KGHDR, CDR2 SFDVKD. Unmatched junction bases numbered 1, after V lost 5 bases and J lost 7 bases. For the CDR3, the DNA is TGTGCCACCAGTGGGGACAGGGGAAATTCACCCCTCCACTTT. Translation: CATSGDRGNSPLHF.

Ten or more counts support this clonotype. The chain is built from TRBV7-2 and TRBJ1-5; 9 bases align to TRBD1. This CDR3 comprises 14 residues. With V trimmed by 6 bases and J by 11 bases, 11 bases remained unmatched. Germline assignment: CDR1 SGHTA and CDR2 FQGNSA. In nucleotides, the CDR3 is TGTGCCAGCAGGCAAACAGGGGGCAGAGGGGCCCAGCATTTT. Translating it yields CASRQTGGRGAQHF.

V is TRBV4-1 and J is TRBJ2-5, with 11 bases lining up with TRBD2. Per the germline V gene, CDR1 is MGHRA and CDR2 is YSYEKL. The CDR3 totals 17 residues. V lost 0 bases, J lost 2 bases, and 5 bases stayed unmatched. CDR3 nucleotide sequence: TGCGCCAGCAGCCAAGATGAGGTAGCGGGAGGGCAAGAGACCCAGTACTTC. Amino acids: CASSQDEVAGGQETQYF.

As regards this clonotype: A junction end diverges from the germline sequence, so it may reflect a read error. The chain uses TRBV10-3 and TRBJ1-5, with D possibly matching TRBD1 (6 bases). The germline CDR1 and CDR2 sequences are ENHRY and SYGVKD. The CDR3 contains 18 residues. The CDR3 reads CASSLGGGSINSNQPQHF. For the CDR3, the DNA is TGTGCCAGCAGTTTAGGAGGGGGATCCATTAACAGCAATCAGCCCCAGCATTTT.

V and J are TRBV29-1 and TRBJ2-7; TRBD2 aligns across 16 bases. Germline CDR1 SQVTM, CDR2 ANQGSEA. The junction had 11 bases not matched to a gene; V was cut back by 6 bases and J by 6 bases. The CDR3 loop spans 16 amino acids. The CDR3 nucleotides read TGCAGCGTCAACCAAGCCGGGACTAGCGGGAGGGGCGAGCAGTACTTC. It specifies CSVNQAGTSGRGEQYF.

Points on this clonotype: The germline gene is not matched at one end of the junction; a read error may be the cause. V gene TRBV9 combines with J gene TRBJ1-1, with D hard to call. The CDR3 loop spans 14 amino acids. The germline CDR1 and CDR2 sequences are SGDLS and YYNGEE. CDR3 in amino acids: CASSQEVTFLEAFF. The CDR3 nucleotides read TGCGCCAGCAGCCAAGAGGTGACATTTCTGGAAGCTTTCTTT.

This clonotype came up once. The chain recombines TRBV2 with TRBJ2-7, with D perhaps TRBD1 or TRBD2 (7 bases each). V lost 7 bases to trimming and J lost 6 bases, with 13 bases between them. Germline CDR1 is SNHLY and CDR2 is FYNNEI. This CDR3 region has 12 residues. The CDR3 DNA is TGTGCCAGCAAGGGCAGGGGGGGCGAGCAGTACTTC. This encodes CASKGRGGEQYF.

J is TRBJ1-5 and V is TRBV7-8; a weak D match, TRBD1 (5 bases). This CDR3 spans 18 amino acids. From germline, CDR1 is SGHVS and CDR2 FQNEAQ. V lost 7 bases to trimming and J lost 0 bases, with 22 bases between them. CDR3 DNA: TGTGCCAGCAACCCGGTACAACGGGGGATCTTTAGCAATCAGCCCCAGCATTTT. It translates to CASNPVQRGIFSNQPQHF.

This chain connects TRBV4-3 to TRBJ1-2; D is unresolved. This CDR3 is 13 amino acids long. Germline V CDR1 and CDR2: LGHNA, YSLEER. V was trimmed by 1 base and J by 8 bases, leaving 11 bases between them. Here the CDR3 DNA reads TGCGCCAGCAGCCAAGCGTCCTGGTGGGGCTACACCTTC. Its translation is CASSQASWWGYTF.

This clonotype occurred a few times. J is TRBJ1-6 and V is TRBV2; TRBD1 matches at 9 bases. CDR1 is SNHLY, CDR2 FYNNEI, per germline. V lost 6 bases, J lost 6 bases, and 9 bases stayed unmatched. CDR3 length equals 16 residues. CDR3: CASSRRDRDINSPLHF. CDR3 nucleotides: TGTGCCAGCAGCAGACGGGACAGGGATATTAATTCACCCCTCCACTTT.

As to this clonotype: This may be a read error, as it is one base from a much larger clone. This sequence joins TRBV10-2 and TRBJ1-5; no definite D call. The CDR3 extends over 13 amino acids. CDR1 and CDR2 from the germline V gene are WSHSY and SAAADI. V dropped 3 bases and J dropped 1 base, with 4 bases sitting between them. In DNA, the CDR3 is TGCGCCAGCAGTGACATGAGCAATCAGCCCCAGCATTTT. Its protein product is CASSDMSNQPQHF.

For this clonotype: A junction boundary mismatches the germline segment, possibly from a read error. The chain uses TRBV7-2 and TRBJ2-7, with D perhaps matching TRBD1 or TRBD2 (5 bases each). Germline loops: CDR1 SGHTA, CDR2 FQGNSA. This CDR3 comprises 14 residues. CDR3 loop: CASSHGDPAYEQYF. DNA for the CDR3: TGCGCCAGCAGCCACGGGGACCCCGCCTACGAGCAGTACTTC.

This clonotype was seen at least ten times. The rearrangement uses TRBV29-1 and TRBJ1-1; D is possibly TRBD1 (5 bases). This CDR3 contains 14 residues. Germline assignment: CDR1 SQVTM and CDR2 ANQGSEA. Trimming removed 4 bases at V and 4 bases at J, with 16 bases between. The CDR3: CSVVPTGGATEAFF. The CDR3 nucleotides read TGCAGCGTTGTCCCCACAGGAGGGGCCACTGAAGCTTTCTTT.

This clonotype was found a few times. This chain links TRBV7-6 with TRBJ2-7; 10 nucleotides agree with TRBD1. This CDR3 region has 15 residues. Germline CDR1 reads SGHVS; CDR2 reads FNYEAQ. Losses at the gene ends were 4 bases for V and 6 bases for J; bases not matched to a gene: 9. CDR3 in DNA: TGTGCCAGCAGCTCAATCCGGGACAGGGGTTTCGAGCAGTACTTC. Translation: CASSSIRDRGFEQYF.

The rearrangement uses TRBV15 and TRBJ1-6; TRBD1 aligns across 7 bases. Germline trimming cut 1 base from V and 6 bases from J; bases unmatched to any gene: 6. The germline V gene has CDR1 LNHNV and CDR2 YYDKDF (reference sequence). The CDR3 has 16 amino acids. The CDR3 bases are TGTGCCACCAGCAGAGGGACGGACAGGTTTAATTCACCCCTCCACTTT. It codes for CATSRGTDRFNSPLHF.

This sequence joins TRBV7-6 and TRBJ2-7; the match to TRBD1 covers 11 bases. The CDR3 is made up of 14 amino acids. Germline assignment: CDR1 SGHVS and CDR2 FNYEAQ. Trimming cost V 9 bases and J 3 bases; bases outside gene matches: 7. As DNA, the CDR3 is TGTGCCAGTAGCGGGACAGGGGGGTACTACGAGCAGTACTTC. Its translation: CASSGTGGYYEQYF.

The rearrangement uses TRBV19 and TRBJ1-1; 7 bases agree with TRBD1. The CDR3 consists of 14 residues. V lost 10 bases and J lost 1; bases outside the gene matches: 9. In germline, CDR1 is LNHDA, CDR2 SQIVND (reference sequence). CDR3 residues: CATSQDRKNTEAFF. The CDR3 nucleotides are TGTGCCACCTCACAGGACAGGAAGAACACTGAAGCTTTCTTT.

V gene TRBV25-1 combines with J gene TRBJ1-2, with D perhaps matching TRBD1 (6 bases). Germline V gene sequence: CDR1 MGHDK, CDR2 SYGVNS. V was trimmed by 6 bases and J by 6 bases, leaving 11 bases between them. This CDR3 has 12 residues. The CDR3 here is CASRDGGDGYTF. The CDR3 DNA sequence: TGTGCCAGCAGAGACGGGGGCGATGGCTACACCTTC.

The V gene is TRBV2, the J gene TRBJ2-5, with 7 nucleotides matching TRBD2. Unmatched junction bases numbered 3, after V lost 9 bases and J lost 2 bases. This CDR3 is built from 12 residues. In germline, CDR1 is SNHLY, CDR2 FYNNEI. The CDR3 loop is CASQGGQETQYF. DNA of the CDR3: TGTGCCAGTCAGGGAGGGCAAGAGACCCAGTACTTC.

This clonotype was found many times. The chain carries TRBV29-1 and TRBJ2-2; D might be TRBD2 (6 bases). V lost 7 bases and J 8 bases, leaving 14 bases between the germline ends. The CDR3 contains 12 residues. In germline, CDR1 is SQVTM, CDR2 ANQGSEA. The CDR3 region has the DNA TGCAGCGGGGGGGAGCTTATGGGGGAGCTGTTTTTT. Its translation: CSGGELMGELFF.

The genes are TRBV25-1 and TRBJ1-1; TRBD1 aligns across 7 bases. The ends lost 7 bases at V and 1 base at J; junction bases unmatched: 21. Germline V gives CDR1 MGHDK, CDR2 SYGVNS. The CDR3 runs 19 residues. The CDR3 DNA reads TGTGCCAGCATTGCGACAGGGCCCACCGGGACAAGCGAGAACACTGAAGCTTTCTTT. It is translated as CASIATGPTGTSENTEAFF.